The 14 T cell receptor beta chains reported below all come from one sample, sequenced in a study of shared clonotypes between healthy human individuals. TCRdb's table, derived via immunoSEQ multiplex PCR, lists solely in-frame clones and lacks some. The sample holds approximately 2.5 million clones, approximately 94% seen once. Sequencing input: naive CD4+ T cells from PBMCs. The subset denotes: CD45RA+ positively selected. The receptors shown here come from a man aged 18-30 years in good health. Some clones in this sample may be carry-over from other donors' samples.

This chain joins TRBV6-1 and TRBJ2-7, with unresolved D. Looked up from germline, CDR1 is MNHNS and CDR2 is SASEGT. The CDR3 is 13 amino acids. V gave up 5 bases and J gave up 3 bases, with 11 bases separating them. CDR3 protein: CASSSQANYEQYF. The CDR3 nucleotides read TGTGCCAGCAGTTCCCAAGCCAACTACGAGCAGTACTTC.

This clone has only a few counts. This sample includes further DNA sequences coding for the same CDR3. The rearrangement links TRBV9 to TRBJ2-2; possibly TRBD2 for D (6 bases). V was shortened by 2 bases and J by 0 bases, with 8 bases between the two germline ends. CDR3 length equals 15 residues. Germline V CDR1 and CDR2: SGDLS, YYNGEE. The CDR3 sequence is CASSVGGTNTGELFF. The CDR3 nucleotides read TGTGCCAGCAGCGTGGGCGGGACGAACACCGGGGAGCTGTTTTTT.

The chain carries TRBV5-1 and TRBJ2-7, with TRBD1 matching 7 bases. V gave up 0 bases and J gave up 2 bases; unmatched junction bases: 2. Looked up from germline, CDR1 is SGHRS and CDR2 is YFSETQ. This CDR3 contains 14 residues. The CDR3 nucleotides are TGCGCCAGCAGCTTGGTGGACAGGACCTACGAGCAGTACTTC. Encoded protein: CASSLVDRTYEQYF.

Many counts were recorded for this clone. The chain carries TRBV11-2 and TRBJ2-1, with 7 positions matching TRBD2. This CDR3 comprises 13 residues. After removal of 5 bases from V and 8 bases from J, the junction contained 6 bases not matched to a gene. CDR1 is SGHAT and CDR2 is FQNNGV in the germline V gene. The CDR3, as DNA: TGTGCCAGCAGCCGCGGACTAGTGGATGAGCAGTTCTTC. It encodes CASSRGLVDEQFF. Full variable domain (rest looked up from reference TRBV11-2 and TRBJ2-1): EAGVAQSPRYKIIEKRQSVAFWCNPISGHATLYWYQQILGQGPKLLIQFQNNGVVDDSQLPKDRFSAERLKGVDSTLKIQPAKLEDSAVYLCASSRGLVDEQFFGPGTRLTVL.

Comments on this clone: The CDR3 does not end in the conserved phenylalanine or tryptophan, so this is likely a read error. The limits of the CDR3 on the DNA are not certain, so only TCRdb's listed CDR3 is given. The V and J genes are TRBV28 and TRBJ2-7; the table's D call, TRBD1, has no DNA check behind it. A total of 8 residues make up the CDR3, ends included. CDR1 and CDR2 (germline): MDHEN, SYDVKM. The CDR3 loop is CASSLWQG.

The sample holds one count of this clone. This sequence joins TRBV6-5 and TRBJ2-2; 9 bases line up with TRBD1. Trimming took 4 bases from V and 13 from J; bases not matched to a gene: 7. From germline, CDR1 is MNHEY and CDR2 SVGAGI. This CDR3 region has 13 residues. The CDR3 is CASSFPGTGMLFF. CDR3 nucleotides: TGTGCCAGCAGTTTTCCCGGGACAGGGATGCTGTTTTTT.

The chain joins TRBV4-2 to TRBJ2-7; tentative D call: TRBD1 (6 bases). The CDR3 has 16 amino acids. Deletions cut 1 base from V and 4 bases from J, with 17 bases between. Germline V gene sequence: CDR1 LGHNA, CDR2 YNFKEQ. The CDR3 loop is CASSQGGDIETYEQYF. In nucleotides, the CDR3 is TGTGCCAGCAGCCAAGGAGGGGACATAGAAACTTACGAGCAGTACTTC.

This rearrangement joins TRBV5-1 to TRBJ1-2, with 7 bases that match TRBD1. Germline V gene sequence: CDR1 SGHRS, CDR2 YFSETQ. CDR3 size: 14 residues. Germline trimming cut 4 bases from V and 4 bases from J; bases unmatched to any gene: 7. The CDR3 sequence: CASSPLRDSYGYTF. The CDR3 region has the DNA TGCGCCAGCAGCCCGTTGCGGGACAGCTATGGCTACACCTTC.

The CDR3 DNA reads TGTGCCTGGAGGGCTCTAGCGGGAGTGGACCAGTACTTC. Encoded protein: CAWRALAGVDQYF. V gene TRBV30 combines with J gene TRBJ2-5; TRBD2 matches at 10 bases. V shed 3 bases and J 10 bases; nucleotides not matched to a gene: 8. The CDR3 covers 13 residues. CDR1 GTSNPN and CDR2 SVGIG come from the germline V gene (reference sequence).

This clone was seen just once. V usage is TRBV29-1 and J usage is TRBJ1-3, with D possibly TRBD1 on 5 matching bases. Trimming shortened V by 7 bases and J by 0 bases, and 7 bases separated the two germline ends. The CDR3 is 12 residues long. Germline CDR1 SQVTM, CDR2 ANQGSEA. The CDR3 DNA reads TGCAGCGCAGGGTTCTCTGGAAACACCATATATTTT. As protein: CSAGFSGNTIYF.

This clone was recorded only once. The chain couples TRBV28 to TRBJ2-2; TRBD2 might be the D (5 bases). From germline, CDR1 is MDHEN and CDR2 SYDVKM. V gave up 6 bases and J gave up 3 bases, with 14 bases separating them. This CDR3 contains 15 residues. The CDR3 nucleotides read TGTGCCAGCAGCCCGTCGGGGATATACACCGGGGAGCTGTTTTTT. This codes for CASSPSGIYTGELFF. Based on the CDR3 plus reference TRBV28 and TRBJ2-2, the full variable domain is DVKVTQSSRYLVKRTGEKVFLECVQDMDHENMFWYRQDPGLGLRLIYFSYDVKMKEKGDIPEGYSVSREKKERFSLILESASTNQTSMYLCASSPSGIYTGELFFGEGSRLTVL.

This rearrangement joins TRBV4-3 to TRBJ2-7, with TRBD2 matching 9 bases. This CDR3 is built from 16 residues. Germline trimming cut 0 bases from V and 0 bases from J; bases unmatched to any gene: 3. CDR1 and CDR2 from the germline V gene are LGHNA and YSLEER. CDR3 bases: TGCGCCAGCAGCCAAGAGCCGGGACTAGCCTCCTACGAGCAGTACTTC. Translation: CASSQEPGLASYEQYF.

This clone has only one observation. The chain employs TRBV5-4 and TRBJ2-7; 11 bases match TRBD2. Unmatched junction bases numbered 7, after V lost 4 bases and J lost 4 bases. CDR1 is SGHNT, CDR2 YYREEE, per germline (reference sequence). CDR3 size: 15 residues. The CDR3 protein is CASSPLGLADYEQYF. The CDR3 region has the DNA TGTGCCAGCAGCCCATTGGGACTAGCGGATTACGAGCAGTACTTC.

The chain carries TRBV2 and TRBJ1-5; no clear D gene. CDR1 is SNHLY, CDR2 FYNNEI, per germline. The CDR3 sequence is 16 residues long. V lost 2 bases and J lost 3, with 14 bases in between. CDR3 sequence reads: CASSEYTPVFNQPQHF. The CDR3 DNA follows: TGTGCCAGCAGTGAATATACCCCCGTCTTCAATCAGCCCCAGCATTTT.